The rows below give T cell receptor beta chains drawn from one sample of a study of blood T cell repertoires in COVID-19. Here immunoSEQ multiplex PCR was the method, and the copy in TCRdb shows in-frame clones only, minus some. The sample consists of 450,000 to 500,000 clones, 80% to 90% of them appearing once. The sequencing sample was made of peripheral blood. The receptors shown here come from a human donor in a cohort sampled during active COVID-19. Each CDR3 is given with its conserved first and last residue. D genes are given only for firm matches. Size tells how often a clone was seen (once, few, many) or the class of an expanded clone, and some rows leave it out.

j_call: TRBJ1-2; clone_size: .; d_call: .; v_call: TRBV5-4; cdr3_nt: TGTGCCAGCAGCTCCCCCGGCGATCCTGACTCTAACTATGGCTACACCTTC; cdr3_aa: CASSSPGDPDSNYGYTF
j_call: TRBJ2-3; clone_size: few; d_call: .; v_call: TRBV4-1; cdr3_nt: TGCGCCAGCAGCCAGCAGGTAGCCTCTAGGGGAGATACGCAGTATTTT; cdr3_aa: CASSQQVASRGDTQYF
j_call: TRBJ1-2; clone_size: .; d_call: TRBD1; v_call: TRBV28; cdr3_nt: TGTGCCAGCAGAATGCAGGGGGTCTATGGCTACACCTTC; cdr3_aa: CASRMQGVYGYTF
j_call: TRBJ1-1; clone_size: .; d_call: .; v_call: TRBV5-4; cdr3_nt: TGTGCCAGCAGCTTTTGGGAGAGGAGGAACACTGAAGCTTTCTTT; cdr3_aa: CASSFWERRNTEAFF
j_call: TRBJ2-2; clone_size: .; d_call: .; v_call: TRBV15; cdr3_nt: TGTGCCACCAGCGTACGGGGCACCGGGGAGCTGTTTTTT; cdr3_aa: CATSVRGTGELFF
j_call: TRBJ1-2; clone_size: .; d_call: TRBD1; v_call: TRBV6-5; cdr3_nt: TGTGCCAGCAGTTACCTCGGACAGGGAAAGGGGAATGGCTACACCTTC; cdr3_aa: CASSYLGQGKGNGYTF
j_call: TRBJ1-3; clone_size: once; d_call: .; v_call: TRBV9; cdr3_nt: TGTGCCAGCAGCGATCACGGGGGTACTGGAAACACCATATATTTT; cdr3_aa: CASSDHGGTGNTIYF
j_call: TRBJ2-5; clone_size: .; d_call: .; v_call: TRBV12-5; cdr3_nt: TGTGCTAGTGGGCGAGACACAGGGTTCGAGACCCAGTACTTC; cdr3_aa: CASGRDTGFETQYF
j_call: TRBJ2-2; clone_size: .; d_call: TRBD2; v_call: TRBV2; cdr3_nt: TGTGCCAGCAGTGAAGCGCTGACTAGCGGGAGTTACACCGGGGAGCTGTTTTTT; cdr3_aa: CASSEALTSGSYTGELFF
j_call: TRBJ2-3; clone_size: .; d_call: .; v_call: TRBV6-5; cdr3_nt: TGTGCCAGCAGTTTTGGGGGGACAGATACGCAGTATTTT; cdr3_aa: CASSFGGTDTQYF